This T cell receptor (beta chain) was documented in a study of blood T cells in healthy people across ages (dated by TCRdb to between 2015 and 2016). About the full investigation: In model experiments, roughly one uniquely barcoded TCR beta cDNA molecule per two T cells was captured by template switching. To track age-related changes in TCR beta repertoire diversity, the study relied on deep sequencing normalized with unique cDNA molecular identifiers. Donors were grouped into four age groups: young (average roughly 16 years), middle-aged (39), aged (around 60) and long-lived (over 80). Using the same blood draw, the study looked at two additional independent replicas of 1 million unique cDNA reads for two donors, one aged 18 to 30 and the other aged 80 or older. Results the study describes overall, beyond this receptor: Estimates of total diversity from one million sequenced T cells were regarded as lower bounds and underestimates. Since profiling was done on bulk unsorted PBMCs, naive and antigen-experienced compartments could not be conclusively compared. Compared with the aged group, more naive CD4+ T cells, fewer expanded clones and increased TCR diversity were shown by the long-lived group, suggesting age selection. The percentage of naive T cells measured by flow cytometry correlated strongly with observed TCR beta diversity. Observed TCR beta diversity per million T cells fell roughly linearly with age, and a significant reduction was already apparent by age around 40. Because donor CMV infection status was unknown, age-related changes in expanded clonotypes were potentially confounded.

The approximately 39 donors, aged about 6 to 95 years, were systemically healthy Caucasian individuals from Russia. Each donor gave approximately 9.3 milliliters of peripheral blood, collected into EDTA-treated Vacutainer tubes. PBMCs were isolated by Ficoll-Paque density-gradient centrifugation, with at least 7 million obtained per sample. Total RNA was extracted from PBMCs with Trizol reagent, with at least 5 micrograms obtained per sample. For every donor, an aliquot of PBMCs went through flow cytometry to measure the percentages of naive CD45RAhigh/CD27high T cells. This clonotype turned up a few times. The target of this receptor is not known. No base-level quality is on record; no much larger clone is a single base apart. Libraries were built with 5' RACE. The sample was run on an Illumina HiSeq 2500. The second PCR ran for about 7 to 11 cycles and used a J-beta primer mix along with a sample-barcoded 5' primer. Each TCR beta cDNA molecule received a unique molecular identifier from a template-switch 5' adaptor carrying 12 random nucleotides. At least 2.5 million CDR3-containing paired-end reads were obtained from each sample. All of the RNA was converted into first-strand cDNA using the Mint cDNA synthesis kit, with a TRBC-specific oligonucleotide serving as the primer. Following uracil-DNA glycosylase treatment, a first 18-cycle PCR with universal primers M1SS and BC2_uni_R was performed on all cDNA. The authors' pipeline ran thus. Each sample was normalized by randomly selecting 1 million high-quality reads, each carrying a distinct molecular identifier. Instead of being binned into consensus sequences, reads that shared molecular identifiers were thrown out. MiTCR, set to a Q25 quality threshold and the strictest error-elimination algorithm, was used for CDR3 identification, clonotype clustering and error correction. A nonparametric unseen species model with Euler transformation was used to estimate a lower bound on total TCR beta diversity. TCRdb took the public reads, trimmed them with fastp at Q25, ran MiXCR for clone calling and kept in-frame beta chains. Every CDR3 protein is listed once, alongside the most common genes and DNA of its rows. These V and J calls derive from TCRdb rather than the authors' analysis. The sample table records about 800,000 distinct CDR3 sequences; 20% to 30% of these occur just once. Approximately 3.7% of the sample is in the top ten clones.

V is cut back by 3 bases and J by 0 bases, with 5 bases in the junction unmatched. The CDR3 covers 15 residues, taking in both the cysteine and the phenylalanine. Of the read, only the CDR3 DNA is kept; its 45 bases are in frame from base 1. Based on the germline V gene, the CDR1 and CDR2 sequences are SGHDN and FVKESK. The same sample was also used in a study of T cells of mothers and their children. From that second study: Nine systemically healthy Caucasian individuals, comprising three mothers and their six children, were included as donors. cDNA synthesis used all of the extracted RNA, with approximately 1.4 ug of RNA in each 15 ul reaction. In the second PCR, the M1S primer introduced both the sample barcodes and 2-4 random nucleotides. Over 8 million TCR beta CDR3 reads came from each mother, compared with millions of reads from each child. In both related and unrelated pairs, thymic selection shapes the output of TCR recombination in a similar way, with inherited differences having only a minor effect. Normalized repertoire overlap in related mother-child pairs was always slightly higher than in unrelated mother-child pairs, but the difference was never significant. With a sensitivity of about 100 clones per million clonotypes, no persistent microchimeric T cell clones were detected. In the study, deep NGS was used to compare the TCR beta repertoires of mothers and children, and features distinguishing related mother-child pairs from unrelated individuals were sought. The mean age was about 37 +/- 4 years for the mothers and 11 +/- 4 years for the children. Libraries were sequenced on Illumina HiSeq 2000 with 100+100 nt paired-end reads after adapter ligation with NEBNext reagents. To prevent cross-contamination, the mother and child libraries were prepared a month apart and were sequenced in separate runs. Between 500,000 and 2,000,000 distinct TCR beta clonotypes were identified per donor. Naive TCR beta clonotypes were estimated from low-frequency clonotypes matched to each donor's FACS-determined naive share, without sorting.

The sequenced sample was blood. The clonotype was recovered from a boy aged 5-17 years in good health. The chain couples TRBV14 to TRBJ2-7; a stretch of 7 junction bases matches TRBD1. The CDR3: CASSQNRGASYEQYF. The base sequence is TGTGCCAGCAGCCAGAACAGGGGAGCCTCCTACGAGCAGTACTTC.